This T cell receptor beta chain was documented in a study of chemoradiotherapy in HPV16-positive cancers. Study-wide points: HPV-responsive T-cell expansion during chemoradiotherapy was linked to improved recurrence-free survival in HPV16-positive patients. During treatment, candidate HPV-specific clones and E7-related motifs expanded in tumor.

Here immunoSEQ multiplex PCR was the method, and the copy in TCRdb shows in-frame clones only, minus some. Among roughly 28,000 clones listed, roughly 84% were seen once. Germline V gene lookup returns CDR1 SNHLY and CDR2 FYNNEI. There are 16 residues in the CDR3. V lost 6 bases and J 3 bases, leaving 18 bases between the germline ends. Over chemoradiotherapy, repertoires were sampled more than once. To note about this clone: Antigen: not known.

The source is a human donor with HPV-associated anogenital cancer. The sample in question was blood, obtained from a patient who underwent chemoradiotherapy. This chain links TRBV2 with TRBJ1-3; no firm D call. The CDR3 region has the DNA TGTGCCAGCAGGGGCGCGCCCCTCTCTGGTGGAAACACCATATATTTT. It translates to CASRGAPLSGGNTIYF.